The 22 T cell receptor beta chains below were found in one sample sequenced in a study of cytomegalovirus exposure and HLA in healthy donors. The PCR employed 60 Vbeta primers together with 13 Jbeta primers. Sequencing was performed with immunoSEQ multiplex PCR; in TCRdb, only in-frame clones are kept and a portion is missing. The sample yields more than 95,000 clones, 78% seen once. The sample was PBMCs. Every receptor here comes from a woman between 35 and 50 years old in good health and CMV-seronegative.

This chain links TRBV9 with TRBJ2-5, with 8 bases aligning to TRBD1. J was trimmed by 4 bases and V by 2 bases; bases with no gene match: 4. The CDR3 consists of 14 residues. Looked up from germline, CDR1 is SGDLS and CDR2 is YYNGEE. The CDR3 region has the DNA TGTGCCAGCAGCGTTGGACAGGGCCGAGAGACCCAGTACTTC. Its translation is CASSVGQGRETQYF. The full variable domain, rest sourced from reference TRBV9 and TRBJ2-5, is DSGVTQTPKHLITATGQRVTLRCSPRSGDLSVYWYQQSLDQGLQFLIQYYNGEERAKGNILERFSAQQFPDLHSELNLSSLELGDSALYFCASSVGQGRETQYFGPGTRLLVL.

This clone has only a few counts. The chain has TRBV27 and TRBJ1-1, with 7 bases aligning to TRBD1. Germline-derived CDR1 and CDR2 are MNHEY and SMNVEV (reference sequence). This CDR3 has 13 residues. V dropped 5 bases and J dropped 6; count of bases not matched to a gene: 6. CDR3 amino acids: CASSPHRGSEAFF. CDR3 in DNA: TGTGCCAGCAGTCCTCACAGGGGTTCTGAAGCTTTCTTT.

V usage is TRBV6-5 and J usage is TRBJ1-4; D is undetermined. There are 15 residues in the CDR3. Trimming cost V 2 bases and J 0 bases, with 7 bases left between them. Germline V gene lookup returns CDR1 MNHEY and CDR2 SVGAGI. The chain's CDR3 is CASSYSGSTNEKLFF. The CDR3 region has the DNA TGTGCCAGCAGTTACAGCGGGTCAACTAATGAAAAACTGTTTTTT.

V gene TRBV28 combines with J gene TRBJ1-2, with D possibly matching TRBD1 (6 bases). Looked up from germline, CDR1 is MDHEN and CDR2 is SYDVKM. V dropped 7 bases and J dropped 5 bases, with 14 bases sitting between them. The CDR3 extends over 13 amino acids. The CDR3 nucleotides read TGTGCCAGCACGACAGGCCCCGATTATGGCTACACCTTC. This encodes CASTTGPDYGYTF.

The chain carries TRBV27 and TRBJ1-4; possible D gene TRBD1, 6 bases. V lost 5 bases and J lost 5, with 9 bases in between. CDR1 and CDR2 (germline): MNHEY, SMNVEV (reference sequence). The CDR3 is 13 amino acids. CDR3: CASSIRGNEKLFF. Written as DNA, the CDR3 is TGTGCCAGCAGTATCAGGGGAAATGAAAAACTGTTTTTT.

The V gene is TRBV6-6, the J gene TRBJ2-1; the match to TRBD2 covers 9 bases. Trimming cost V 2 bases and J 5 bases; bases outside gene matches: 4. From germline, CDR1 is MNHNY and CDR2 SVGAGI (reference sequence). CDR3 length: 15 amino acids. CDR3 region: CASSYILAGHNEQFF. DNA for the CDR3: TGTGCCAGCAGTTACATACTAGCGGGTCACAATGAGCAGTTCTTC.

J is TRBJ2-7 and V is TRBV5-4, with 11 bases aligning to TRBD2. Trimming removed 4 bases from V and 3 bases from J; junction bases left unmatched: 3. Per germline, CDR1 SGHNT and CDR2 YYREEE (reference sequence). The CDR3 length is 14 residues. The CDR3 nucleotides are TGTGCCAGCAGCCCAACTAGCGGGAGCTACGAGCAGTACTTC. Encoded protein: CASSPTSGSYEQYF.

The rearrangement uses TRBV5-1 and TRBJ2-3, with D perhaps TRBD2 (5 bases). The V gene lost 1 base and the J gene lost 2 bases, with 14 bases spanning the gap. The CDR3 is 16 amino acids. From germline, CDR1 is SGHRS and CDR2 YFSETQ. DNA of the CDR3: TGCGCCAGCAGCTTGAAGCTAGCCGATTACACAGATACGCAGTATTTT. Translation: CASSLKLADYTDTQYF.

The genes are TRBV7-9 and TRBJ2-7; TRBD1 is a possible D gene (7 bases). The CDR3 is 16 residues long. Trimming took off 5 bases at V and 5 bases at J, with 22 bases between the two ends. Germline-derived CDR1 and CDR2 are SEHNR and FQNEAQ (reference sequence). This CDR3 reads CASSLNLGGGGNEQYF. CDR3 DNA sequence: TGTGCCAGCAGCCTCAACTTAGGAGGAGGGGGCAACGAGCAGTACTTC.

The J gene is TRBJ1-1, the V gene TRBV4-1; D is unresolved. The CDR3 sequence is 14 residues long. Trimming cost V 0 bases and J 6 bases, with 11 bases left between them. The germline V gene encodes CDR1 MGHRA and CDR2 YSYEKL. The CDR3 here is CASSQDFAQAEAFF. The CDR3 DNA is TGCGCCAGCAGCCAAGATTTCGCCCAGGCTGAAGCTTTCTTT.

The chain joins TRBV27 to TRBJ2-7, with a possible D match to TRBD1 (5 bases). The V gene lost 6 bases and the J gene lost 2 bases, with 11 bases spanning the gap. This CDR3 contains 13 residues. The germline gives CDR1 MNHEY, CDR2 SMNVEV (reference sequence). The CDR3 DNA follows: TGTGCCAGCAGCCTACTGGACACCTACGAGCAGTACTTC. Translation gives CASSLLDTYEQYF.

This chain uses TRBV19 with TRBJ1-5; D gene unclear. V was clipped by 5 bases and J by 3 bases, with 17 bases between them. CDR3 length equals 16 residues. Germline V gene lookup returns CDR1 LNHDA and CDR2 SQIVND (reference sequence). CDR3 sequence (DNA): TGTGCCAGTAGTCCAATCCTCCGGGTTACCAATCAGCCCCAGCATTTT. Its translation is CASSPILRVTNQPQHF.

A single count supports this clone. J is TRBJ1-2 and V is TRBV6-5; D may be TRBD1 (6 bases). The ends were cut back, 0 bases at V and 0 bases at J, with 8 bases in the middle. This CDR3 comprises 15 residues. Germline V gives CDR1 MNHEY, CDR2 SVGAGI. CDR3 region: CASSYSPGANYGYTF. CDR3 DNA sequence: TGTGCCAGCAGTTACTCGCCAGGGGCTAACTATGGCTACACCTTC.

The rearrangement uses TRBV4-1 and TRBJ1-5; tentatively, D is TRBD1 (5 bases). The CDR3 covers 14 residues. Looked up from germline, CDR1 is MGHRA and CDR2 is YSYEKL. The ends were cut back, 5 bases at V and 8 bases at J, with 16 bases in the middle. CDR3 sequence (DNA): TGCGCCAGCAGCAGAGGACACGCCCGGGAGCCCCAGCATTTT. It codes for CASSRGHAREPQHF.

In the case of this clone: Other DNA variants within this sample encode the same CDR3. This sequence joins TRBV28 and TRBJ2-7; the D gene is possibly TRBD2 (5 bases). Deletions cut 3 bases from V and 3 bases from J, with 6 bases between. This CDR3 contains 12 residues. The germline CDR1 and CDR2 sequences are MDHEN and SYDVKM. This CDR3 is CASSLSGYEQYF. Written as DNA, the CDR3 is TGTGCCAGCAGTTTGAGCGGCTACGAGCAGTACTTC.

The V call is TRBV6-5, the J call TRBJ2-1; TRBD2 aligns across 11 bases. V lost 1 base, J lost 3 bases, and 2 bases stayed unmatched. Germline V gene lookup returns CDR1 MNHEY and CDR2 SVGAGI. The CDR3 contains 16 residues. This chain's CDR3 is CASSYFGLAGYNEQFF. DNA for the CDR3: TGTGCCAGCAGTTACTTTGGACTAGCGGGCTACAATGAGCAGTTCTTC.

The chain employs TRBV9 and TRBJ2-1; 11 bases fit TRBD2. The CDR3 is 15 amino acids. The V segment lost 3 bases and the J segment 9 bases; nucleotides outside the gene matches: 8. Germline values: CDR1 SGDLS, CDR2 YYNGEE. The CDR3: CASSEHSGRASEQFF. CDR3 nucleotides: TGTGCCAGCAGCGAACATAGCGGGAGGGCCAGTGAGCAGTTCTTC.

The chain is built from TRBV5-4 and TRBJ2-5; the match to TRBD2 covers 12 bases. In germline, CDR1 is SGHNT, CDR2 YYREEE (reference sequence). CDR3 length: 16 amino acids. J was trimmed by 5 bases and V by 4 bases; bases with no gene match: 9. CDR3 nucleotides: TGTGCCAGCAGCCCGGGACTAGCGGGTCGTGGGGAGACCCAGTACTTC. Encoded protein: CASSPGLAGRGETQYF.

The rearrangement links TRBV28 to TRBJ2-7; D remains unclear. V lost 6 bases, J lost 4 bases, and 19 bases lay in between. Germline lookup yields CDR1 MDHEN and CDR2 SYDVKM. The CDR3 loop spans 15 amino acids. CDR3 DNA: TGTGCCAGCAGCCCCGCCGGTATTTCCCTTTACGAGCAGTACTTC. Its protein product is CASSPAGISLYEQYF.

In its sample, this clone was seen once. V and J are TRBV28 and TRBJ2-1; TRBD2 matches at 12 bases. CDR1 MDHEN and CDR2 SYDVKM come from the germline V gene. The ends lost 4 bases at V and 12 bases at J; junction bases unmatched: 4. The CDR3 sequence is 13 residues long. The CDR3 spells CASSWLAGGGQFF. Here the CDR3 DNA reads TGTGCCAGCAGTTGGCTAGCGGGAGGGGGGCAGTTCTTC.

The chain employs TRBV27 and TRBJ2-1; D unclear. V was clipped by 6 bases and J by 6 bases, with 6 bases between them. The CDR3 covers 11 residues. Germline loops: CDR1 MNHEY, CDR2 SMNVEV (reference sequence). The chain's CDR3 is CASRSTNEQFF. Written as DNA, the CDR3 is TGTGCCAGCAGGTCTACCAATGAGCAGTTCTTC.

This chain joins TRBV4-1 and TRBJ2-7; TRBD1 agrees at 7 bases. CDR1 MGHRA and CDR2 YSYEKL come from the germline V gene. This CDR3 is built from 14 residues. Trimming removed 4 bases from V and 0 bases from J; junction bases left unmatched: 3. CDR3 coding DNA: TGCGCCAGCAGCCCGGGACAGAGCTCCTACGAGCAGTACTTC. It translates to CASSPGQSSYEQYF.